The T cell receptor beta chain under discussion was sequenced for a study of PD-1 blockade in classical Hodgkin lymphoma. The data were produced by immunoSEQ multiplex PCR, yet TCRdb's version contains in-frame clones alone and is incomplete. The repertoire holds nearly 60,000 clones, with around 90% as singletons. To note about this clone: Antigen unknown.

Germline-derived CDR1 and CDR2 are MNHNS and SASEGT. The CDR3 is made up of 16 amino acids. The V end was cut by 2 bases, the J end by 0 bases, with 11 bases between. General study results and limits: It was CD4+ TCR diversity, not CD8+, that rose significantly by C4D1.

Every patient relapsed after autologous stem cell transplantation, and brentuximab vedotin exposure varied. This receptor was obtained from a human donor with classical Hodgkin lymphoma. The V gene is TRBV6-1, the J gene TRBJ1-3; no firm D call. Source: peripheral blood mononuclear cells (PBMCs), taken before the second cycle of nivolumab. CDR3 protein: CASSEWGSYSGNTIYF. The DNA of the CDR3 is TGTGCCAGCAGTGAATGGGGATCTTACTCTGGAAACACCATATATTTT.